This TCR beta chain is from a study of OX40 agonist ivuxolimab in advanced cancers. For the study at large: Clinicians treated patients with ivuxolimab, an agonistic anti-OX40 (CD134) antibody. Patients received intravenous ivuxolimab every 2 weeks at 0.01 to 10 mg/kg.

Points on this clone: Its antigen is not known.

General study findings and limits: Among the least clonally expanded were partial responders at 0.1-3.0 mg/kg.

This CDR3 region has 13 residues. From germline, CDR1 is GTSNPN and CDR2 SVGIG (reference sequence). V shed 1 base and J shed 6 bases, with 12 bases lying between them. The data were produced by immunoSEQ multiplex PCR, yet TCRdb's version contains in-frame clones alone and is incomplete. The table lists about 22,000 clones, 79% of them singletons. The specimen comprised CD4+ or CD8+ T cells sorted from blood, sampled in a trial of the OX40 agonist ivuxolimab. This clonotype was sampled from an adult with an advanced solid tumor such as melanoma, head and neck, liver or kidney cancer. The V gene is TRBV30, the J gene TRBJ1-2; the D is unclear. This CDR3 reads CAWSEGNNNGYTF. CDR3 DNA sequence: TGTGCCTGGAGTGAGGGAAACAACAATGGCTACACCTTC.